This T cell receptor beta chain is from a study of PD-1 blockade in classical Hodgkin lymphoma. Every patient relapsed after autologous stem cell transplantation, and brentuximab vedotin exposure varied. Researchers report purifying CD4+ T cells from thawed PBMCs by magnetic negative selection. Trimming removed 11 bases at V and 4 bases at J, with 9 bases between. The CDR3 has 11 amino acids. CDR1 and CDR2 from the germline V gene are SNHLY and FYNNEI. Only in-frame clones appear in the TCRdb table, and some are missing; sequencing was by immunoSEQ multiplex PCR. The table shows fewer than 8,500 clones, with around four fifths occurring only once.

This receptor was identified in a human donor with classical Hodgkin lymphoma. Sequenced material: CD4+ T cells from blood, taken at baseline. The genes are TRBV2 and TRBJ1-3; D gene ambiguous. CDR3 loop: CARKRGNTIYF. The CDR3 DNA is TGTGCCCGAAAGAGGGGAAACACCATATATTTT. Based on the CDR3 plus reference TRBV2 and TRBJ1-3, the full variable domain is EPEVTQTPSHQVTQMGQEVILRCVPISNHLYFYWYRQILGQKVEFLVSFYNNEISEKSEIFDDQFSVERPDGSNFTLKIRSTKLEDSAMYFCARKRGNTIYFGEGSWLTVV.